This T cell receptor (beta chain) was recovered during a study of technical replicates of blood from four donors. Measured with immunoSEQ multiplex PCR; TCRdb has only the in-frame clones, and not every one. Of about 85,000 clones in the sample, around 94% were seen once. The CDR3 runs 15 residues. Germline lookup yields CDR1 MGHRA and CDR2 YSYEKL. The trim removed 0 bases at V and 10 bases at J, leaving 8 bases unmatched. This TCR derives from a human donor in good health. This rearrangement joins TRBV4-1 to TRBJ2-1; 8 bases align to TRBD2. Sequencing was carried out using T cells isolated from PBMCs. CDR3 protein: CASSQDGSGSTEQFF. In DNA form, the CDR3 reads TGCGCCAGCAGCCAAGATGGCAGCGGGAGTACCGAGCAGTTCTTC.